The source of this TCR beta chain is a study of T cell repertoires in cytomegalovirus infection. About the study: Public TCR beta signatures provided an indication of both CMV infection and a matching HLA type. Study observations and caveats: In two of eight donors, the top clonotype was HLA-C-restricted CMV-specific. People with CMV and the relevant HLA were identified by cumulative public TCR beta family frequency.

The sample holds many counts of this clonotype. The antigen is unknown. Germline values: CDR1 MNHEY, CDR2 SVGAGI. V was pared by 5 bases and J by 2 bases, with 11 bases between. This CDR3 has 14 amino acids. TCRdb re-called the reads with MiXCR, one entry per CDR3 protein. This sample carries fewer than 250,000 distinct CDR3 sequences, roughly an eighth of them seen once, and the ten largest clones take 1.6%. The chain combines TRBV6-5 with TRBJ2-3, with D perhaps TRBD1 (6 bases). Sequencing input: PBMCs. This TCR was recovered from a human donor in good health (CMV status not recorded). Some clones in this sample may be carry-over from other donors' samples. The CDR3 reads CASSLTGYTDTQYF. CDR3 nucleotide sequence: TGTGCCAGCAGTCTCACAGGGTACACAGATACGCAGTATTTT.